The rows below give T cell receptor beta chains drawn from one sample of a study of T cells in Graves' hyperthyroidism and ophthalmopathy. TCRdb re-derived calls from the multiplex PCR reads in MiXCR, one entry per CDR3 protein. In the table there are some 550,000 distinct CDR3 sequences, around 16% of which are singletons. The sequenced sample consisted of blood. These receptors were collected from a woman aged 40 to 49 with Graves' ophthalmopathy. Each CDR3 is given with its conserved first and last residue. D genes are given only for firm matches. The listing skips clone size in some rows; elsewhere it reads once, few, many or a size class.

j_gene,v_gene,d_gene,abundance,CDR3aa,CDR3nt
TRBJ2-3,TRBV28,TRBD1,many,CASSFTGGSTDTQYF,TGTGCCAGCAGTTTTACAGGGGGGAGCACAGATACGCAGTATTTT
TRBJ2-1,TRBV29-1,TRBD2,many,CSVERGKLAGGEGQFF,TGCAGCGTTGAAAGGGGCAAGCTAGCGGGCGGGGAAGGGCAGTTCTTC
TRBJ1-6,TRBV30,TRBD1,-,CAWSLLQGGYSPLHF,TGTGCCTGGAGTCTTTTACAGGGGGGGTATTCACCCCTCCACTTT
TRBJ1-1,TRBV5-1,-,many,CASSLARTMNTEAFF,TGCGCCAGCAGCTTGGCTCGAACTATGAACACTGAAGCTTTCTTT
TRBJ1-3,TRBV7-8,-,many,CASSSAGNTIYF,TGTGCCAGCAGCTCGGCTGGAAACACCATATATTTT
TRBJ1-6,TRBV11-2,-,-,CASSSPVRGRNSPLHF,TGTGCCAGCAGCTCTCCAGTGAGGGGACGTAATTCACCCCTCCACTTT
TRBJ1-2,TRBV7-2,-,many,CASSLAGSERHTF,TGTGCCAGCAGCTTAGCTGGCTCAGAGCGGCACACCTTC
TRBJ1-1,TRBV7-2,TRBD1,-,CASSPTGAVEAFF,TGTGCCAGCAGCCCTACAGGGGCGGTTGAAGCTTTCTTT
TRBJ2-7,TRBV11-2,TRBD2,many,CASSLDRAGVDDKQYF,TGTGCCAGCAGCTTAGATCGGGCGGGAGTCGACGACAAGCAGTACTTC
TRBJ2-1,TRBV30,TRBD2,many,CAWSVRLAGGQDNEQFF,TGTGCCTGGAGTGTACGACTAGCGGGGGGGCAGGACAATGAGCAGTTCTTC
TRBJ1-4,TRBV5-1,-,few,CASSLTDPTNEKLFF,TGCGCCAGCAGCTTGACAGACCCAACTAATGAAAAACTGTTTTTT
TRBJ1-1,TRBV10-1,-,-,CASSDSWHTEAFF,TGCGCCAGCAGTGACAGTTGGCACACTGAAGCTTTCTTT
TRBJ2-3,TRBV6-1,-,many,CASNARGDTQYF,TGTGCCAGCAATGCCCGTGGAGATACGCAGTATTTT
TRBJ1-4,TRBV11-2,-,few,CASRRAQSNEKLFF,TGTGCCAGCCGGCGGGCACAGTCTAATGAAAAACTGTTTTTT
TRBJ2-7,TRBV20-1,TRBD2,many,CSERLAGVREQYF,TGCAGTGAGAGACTAGCGGGAGTTCGTGAGCAGTACTTC
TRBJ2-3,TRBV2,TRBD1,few,CASNYDRGTDTQYF,TGTGCCAGCAACTATGACAGGGGCACAGATACGCAGTATTTT
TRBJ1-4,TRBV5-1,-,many,CASSFSGGNEKLFF,TGCGCCAGCAGCTTTTCCGGTGGTAATGAAAAACTGTTTTTT
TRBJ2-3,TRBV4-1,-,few,CASSPRVLTDTQYF,TGCGCCAGCAGCCCCCGGGTACTCACAGATACGCAGTATTTT
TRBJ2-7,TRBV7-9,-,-,CASSLPGLPQADYEQYF,TGTGCCAGCAGCTTACCCGGACTTCCTCAAGCGGACTACGAGCAGTACTTC
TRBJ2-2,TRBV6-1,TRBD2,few,CASSLSGRGTGELFF,TGTGCCAGCAGTCTTAGCGGGAGAGGTACCGGGGAGCTGTTTTTT
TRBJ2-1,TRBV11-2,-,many,CASSQGRGESEQFF,TGTGCCAGCAGCCAAGGGAGAGGGGAGAGTGAGCAGTTCTTC
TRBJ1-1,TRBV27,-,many,CASRKQGSTEAFF,TGTGCCAGCAGAAAACAGGGAAGCACTGAAGCTTTCTTT
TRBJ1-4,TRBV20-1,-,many,CSARVIGEAEKLFF,TGCAGTGCCAGGGTCATCGGGGAGGCGGAAAAACTGTTTTTT
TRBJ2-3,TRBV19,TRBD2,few,CASSQAGGLFTDTQYF,TGTGCCAGTAGTCAAGCGGGGGGACTATTCACAGATACGCAGTATTTT
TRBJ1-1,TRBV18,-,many,CASSPRSEGGNTEAFF,TGTGCCAGCTCACCTCGGTCAGAGGGCGGGAACACTGAAGCTTTCTTT
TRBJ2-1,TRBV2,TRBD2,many,CASSTGTSAFNEQFF,TGTGCCAGCAGTACCGGGACTAGCGCTTTCAATGAGCAGTTCTTC
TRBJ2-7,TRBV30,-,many,CAWSVGPGATYEQYF,TGTGCCTGGAGTGTTGGGCCAGGGGCTACCTACGAGCAGTACTTC
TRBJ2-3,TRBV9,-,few,CASSAGQIITDTQYF,TGTGCCAGCAGCGCTGGGCAGATAATCACAGATACGCAGTATTTT
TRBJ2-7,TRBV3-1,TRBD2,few,CASSQDRGGGRDEQYF,TGTGCCAGCAGCCAAGATCGTGGCGGGGGGCGTGACGAGCAGTACTTC
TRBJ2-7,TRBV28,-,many,CASSSHMGGFEQYF,TGTGCCAGCAGTTCCCATATGGGGGGCTTCGAGCAGTACTTC
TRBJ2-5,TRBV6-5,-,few,CASSYSSGRIGMETQYF,TGTGCCAGCAGTTACTCTTCAGGGAGGATCGGTATGGAGACCCAGTACTTC
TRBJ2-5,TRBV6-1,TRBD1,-,CASSRWTGQETQYF,TGTGCCAGCAGTCGGTGGACAGGGCAAGAAACCCAGTACTTC
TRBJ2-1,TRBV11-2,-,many,CASSLGQGVGHEQFF,TGTGCCAGCAGCTTAGGTCAGGGAGTTGGCCATGAGCAGTTCTTC